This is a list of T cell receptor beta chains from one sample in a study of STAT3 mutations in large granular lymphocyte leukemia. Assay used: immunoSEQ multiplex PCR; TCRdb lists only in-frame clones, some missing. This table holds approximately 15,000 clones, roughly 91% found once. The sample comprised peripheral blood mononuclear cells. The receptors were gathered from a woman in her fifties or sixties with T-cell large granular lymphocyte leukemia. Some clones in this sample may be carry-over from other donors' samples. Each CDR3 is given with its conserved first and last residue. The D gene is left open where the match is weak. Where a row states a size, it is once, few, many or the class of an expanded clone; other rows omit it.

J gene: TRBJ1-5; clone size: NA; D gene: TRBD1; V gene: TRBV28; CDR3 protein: CASSTLGQGVRDQPQHF; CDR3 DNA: TGTGCCAGCAGTACGTTAGGACAGGGTGTAAGGGATCAGCCCCAGCATTTT
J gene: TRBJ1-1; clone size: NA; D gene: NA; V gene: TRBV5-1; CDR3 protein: CASSVGGLYTEAFF; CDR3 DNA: TGCGCCAGCAGCGTCGGGGGGTTGTACACTGAAGCTTTCTTT
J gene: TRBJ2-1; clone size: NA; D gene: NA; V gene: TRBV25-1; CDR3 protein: CASWTNNNEQFF; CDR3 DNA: TGTGCCAGCTGGACAAACAACAATGAGCAGTTCTTC
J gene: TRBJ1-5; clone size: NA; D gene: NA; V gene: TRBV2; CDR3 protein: CASSAQGMSNQPQHF; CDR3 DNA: TGTGCCAGCAGTGCCCAGGGGATGAGCAATCAGCCCCAGCATTTT
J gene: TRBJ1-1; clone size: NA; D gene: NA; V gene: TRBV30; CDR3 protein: CAWTGEGKAFF; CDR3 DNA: TGTGCCTGGACCGGTGAGGGGAAAGCTTTCTTT
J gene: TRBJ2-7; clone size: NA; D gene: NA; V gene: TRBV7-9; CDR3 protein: CASSTQAVGGEQYF; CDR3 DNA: TGTGCCAGCAGCACCCAGGCGGTAGGGGGCGAGCAGTACTTC
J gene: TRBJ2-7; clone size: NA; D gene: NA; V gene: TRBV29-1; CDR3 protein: CSVEASWGNEQYF; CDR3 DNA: TGCAGCGTTGAAGCGTCCTGGGGAAACGAGCAGTACTTC
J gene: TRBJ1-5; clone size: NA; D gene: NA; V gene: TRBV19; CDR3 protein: CASTRTTLQGSNQPQHF; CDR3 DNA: TGTGCCAGTACCCGGACAACCCTCCAGGGTAGCAATCAGCCCCAGCATTTT
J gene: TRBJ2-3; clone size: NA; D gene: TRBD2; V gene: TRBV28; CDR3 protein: CASSSNIAGLADTQYF; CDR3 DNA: TGTGCCAGCAGTTCAAACATAGCGGGATTGGCAGATACGCAGTATTTT
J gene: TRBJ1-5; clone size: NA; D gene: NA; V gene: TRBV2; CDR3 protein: CASSEARMGQPQHF; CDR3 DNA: TGTGCCAGCAGTGAAGCGAGGATGGGTCAGCCCCAGCATTTT
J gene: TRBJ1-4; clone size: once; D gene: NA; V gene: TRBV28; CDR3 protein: CASSLGSNEKLFF; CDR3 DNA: TGTGCCAGCAGTTTGGGCAGTAATGAAAAACTGTTTTTT
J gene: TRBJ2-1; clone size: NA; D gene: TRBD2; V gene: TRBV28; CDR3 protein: CASSLIAGGPSENEQFF; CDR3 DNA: TGTGCCAGCAGTTTAATAGCGGGAGGGCCCTCTGAGAATGAGCAGTTCTTC
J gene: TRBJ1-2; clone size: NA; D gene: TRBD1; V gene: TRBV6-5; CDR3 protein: CASSYGAGGFGYTF; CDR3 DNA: TGTGCCAGCAGTTACGGCGCAGGGGGCTTTGGCTACACCTTC
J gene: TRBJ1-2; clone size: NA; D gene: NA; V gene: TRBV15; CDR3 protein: CATSRGDGSTRGYTF; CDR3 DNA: TGTGCCACCAGCAGAGGGGACGGTTCTACCCGTGGCTACACCTTC
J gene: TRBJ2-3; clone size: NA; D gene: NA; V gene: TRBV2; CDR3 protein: CASSRRLVADTQYF; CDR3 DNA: TGTGCCAGCAGTCGAAGGCTAGTAGCAGATACGCAGTATTTT
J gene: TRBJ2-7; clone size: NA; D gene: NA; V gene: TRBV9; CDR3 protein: CASSEGPKEEQYF; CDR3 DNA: TGTGCCAGCAGCGAGGGACCCAAGGAGGAGCAGTACTTC
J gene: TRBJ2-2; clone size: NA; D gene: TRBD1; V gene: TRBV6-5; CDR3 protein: CASSYGTGANTGELFF; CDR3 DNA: TGTGCCAGCAGTTACGGGACAGGGGCGAACACCGGGGAGCTGTTTTTT